Listed below are T cell receptor beta chains from one sample, sequenced in a study of blood T cell repertoires in COVID-19. Using immunoSEQ multiplex PCR, the repertoire was profiled, and TCRdb retains in-frame clones only, with some absent. The table records 150,000 or so clones, 70% to 90% of them present only once. Input material: peripheral blood. These receptors were collected from a woman in her 70s with acute or convalescent COVID-19. CDR3s include the opening cysteine and the closing phenylalanine or tryptophan. The D gene is left open where the match is weak. A clone size is listed for some rows: how often the clone was seen (once, few, many), or a class if it is expanded.

J gene: TRBJ2-7
V gene: TRBV6-2/TRBV6-3
CDR3 length: 14
clone size: .
D gene: TRBD1
CDR3 DNA: TGTGCCAGCAGCCCAGAGGGGGCGATGAGGGAGCAGTACTTC
CDR3 protein: CASSPEGAMREQYF

J gene: TRBJ2-1
V gene: TRBV9
CDR3 length: 15
clone size: .
D gene: TRBD2
CDR3 DNA: TGTGCCAGCAGCGTATCAGCGGGGTCCTACAATGAGCAGTTCTTC
CDR3 protein: CASSVSAGSYNEQFF

J gene: TRBJ2-1
V gene: TRBV24-1
CDR3 length: 17
clone size: .
D gene: TRBD2
CDR3 DNA: TGTGCCACCAGTGCCAGGGGACTAGCTGCGTCCTACAATGAGCAGTTCTTC
CDR3 protein: CATSARGLAASYNEQFF

J gene: TRBJ1-2
V gene: TRBV5-8
CDR3 length: 14
clone size: .
D gene: TRBD1
CDR3 DNA: TGTGCCAGCAGCAATACAGGGGGCTATAGAGGCTACACCTTC
CDR3 protein: CASSNTGGYRGYTF

J gene: TRBJ1-1
V gene: TRBV11-2
CDR3 length: 13
clone size: .
D gene: .
CDR3 DNA: TGTGCCGGCAGCTCTAACAGGGCCGCTGAAGCTTTCTTT
CDR3 protein: CAGSSNRAAEAFF

J gene: TRBJ1-6
V gene: TRBV6-6
CDR3 length: 10
clone size: .
D gene: .
CDR3 DNA: TGCCCCGCCCGGGGGACACCCCTCCACTTT
CDR3 protein: CPARGTPLHF

J gene: TRBJ1-2
V gene: TRBV28
CDR3 length: 13
clone size: .
D gene: TRBD1
CDR3 DNA: TGTGCCAGCAGCGGAGACAGGGCCTATGGCTACACCTTC
CDR3 protein: CASSGDRAYGYTF

J gene: TRBJ1-1
V gene: TRBV24-1
CDR3 length: 15
clone size: .
D gene: .
CDR3 DNA: TGTGCCACCAGTGATTCGTCAGGAACTGACACTGAAGCTTTCTTT
CDR3 protein: CATSDSSGTDTEAFF

J gene: TRBJ1-1
V gene: TRBV4-2
CDR3 length: 15
clone size: .
D gene: .
CDR3 DNA: TGTGCCAGCAGCCAAGATCAGAATCCGAACACTGAAGCTTTCTTT
CDR3 protein: CASSQDQNPNTEAFF

J gene: TRBJ2-1
V gene: TRBV4-1
CDR3 length: 17
clone size: .
D gene: TRBD2
CDR3 DNA: TGCGCCAGCAGCCCATACGCTGGCGGGGGGGCCTACAATGAGCAGTTCTTC
CDR3 protein: CASSPYAGGGAYNEQFF

J gene: TRBJ1-2
V gene: TRBV30
CDR3 length: 14
clone size: .
D gene: .
CDR3 DNA: TGTGCCTGGAGTTTGGGACATTCTAACTATGGCTACACCTTC
CDR3 protein: CAWSLGHSNYGYTF

J gene: TRBJ2-3
V gene: TRBV6-4
CDR3 length: 20
clone size: .
D gene: TRBD2
CDR3 DNA: TGTGCCAGCAGGGCCCGGGTTATGCGGGGGGAAAAGTGGCGCACAGATACGCAGTATTTT
CDR3 protein: CASRARVMRGEKWRTDTQYF

J gene: TRBJ1-1
V gene: TRBV19
CDR3 length: 15
clone size: .
D gene: .
CDR3 DNA: TGTGCCAGTAACACAGGGAAAGCACCCAACACTGAAGCTTTCTTT
CDR3 protein: CASNTGKAPNTEAFF

J gene: TRBJ1-2
V gene: TRBV7-2
CDR3 length: 12
clone size: .
D gene: .
CDR3 DNA: TGTGCCAGCAGCTTGCGGAACTATAGCTACACCTTC
CDR3 protein: CASSLRNYSYTF

J gene: TRBJ1-2
V gene: TRBV7-9
CDR3 length: 15
clone size: .
D gene: .
CDR3 DNA: TGTGCCAGCAGCGGAACAGGGTTAGCTAACTATGGCTACACCTTC
CDR3 protein: CASSGTGLANYGYTF

J gene: TRBJ2-3
V gene: TRBV19
CDR3 length: 16
clone size: .
D gene: TRBD1
CDR3 DNA: TGTGCCAGTAGCCCCCGGGACAGGGGGTCTACAGATACGCAGTATTTT
CDR3 protein: CASSPRDRGSTDTQYF

J gene: TRBJ2-1
V gene: TRBV6-1
CDR3 length: 14
clone size: .
D gene: .
CDR3 DNA: TGTGCCAGCAGTGAAGCGCTTCTGAGGAATGAGCAGTTCTTC
CDR3 protein: CASSEALLRNEQFF

J gene: TRBJ2-5
V gene: TRBV18
CDR3 length: 16
clone size: .
D gene: TRBD2
CDR3 DNA: TGTGCCAGCTCACCGGGACTAATCCCGTACCAAGAGACCCAGTACTTC
CDR3 protein: CASSPGLIPYQETQYF

J gene: TRBJ2-1
V gene: TRBV19
CDR3 length: 13
clone size: .
D gene: .
CDR3 DNA: TGTGCCAGTAGTATAACAGCTTACAATGAGCAGTTCTTC
CDR3 protein: CASSITAYNEQFF

J gene: TRBJ2-2
V gene: TRBV7-3
CDR3 length: 18
clone size: .
D gene: TRBD2
CDR3 DNA: TGTGCCAGCAGCTTATGGGTAGCGGGAGGCTCGGGCACCGGGGAGCTGTTTTTT
CDR3 protein: CASSLWVAGGSGTGELFF

J gene: TRBJ2-1
V gene: TRBV13
CDR3 length: 13
clone size: .
D gene: .
CDR3 DNA: TGTGCCAGCGGCAGGAATACCTACAATGAGCAGTTCTTC
CDR3 protein: CASGRNTYNEQFF

J gene: TRBJ2-3
V gene: TRBV6-5
CDR3 length: 16
clone size: .
D gene: .
CDR3 DNA: TGTGCCAGCAGTTATAACGGGGATGGTATCACAGATACGCAGTATTTT
CDR3 protein: CASSYNGDGITDTQYF

J gene: TRBJ2-1
V gene: TRBV19
CDR3 length: 14
clone size: .
D gene: TRBD2
CDR3 DNA: TGTGCCAGTAGTATCGGGGAGGGCCAGGGTGAGCAGTTCTTC
CDR3 protein: CASSIGEGQGEQFF

J gene: TRBJ2-2
V gene: TRBV13
CDR3 length: 16
clone size: .
D gene: TRBD2
CDR3 DNA: TGTGCCAGCAGCTTAGTTAGGACTAGAGACACCGGGGAGCTGTTTTTT
CDR3 protein: CASSLVRTRDTGELFF

J gene: TRBJ1-2
V gene: TRBV7-2
CDR3 length: 19
clone size: .
D gene: .
CDR3 DNA: TGTGCCAGCAGCTCCACCTGGGACTTAGGCCTTTCCCCGGACTATGGCTACACCTTC
CDR3 protein: CASSSTWDLGLSPDYGYTF

J gene: TRBJ1-1
V gene: TRBV2
CDR3 length: 12
clone size: .
D gene: TRBD1
CDR3 DNA: TGTGCCACCAGGACAGGGGGCTCTGAAGCTTTCTTT
CDR3 protein: CATRTGGSEAFF

J gene: TRBJ1-2
V gene: TRBV18
CDR3 length: 15
clone size: .
D gene: TRBD1
CDR3 DNA: TGTGCCAGCAGCCTAGAAAGGACAGGCACCTATGGCTACACCTTC
CDR3 protein: CASSLERTGTYGYTF

J gene: TRBJ2-5
V gene: TRBV5-1
CDR3 length: 18
clone size: .
D gene: .
CDR3 DNA: TGCGCCAGCAGCTTGGCGGGGTTAGGAGGGGCTCGAGGGGAGACCCAGTACTTC
CDR3 protein: CASSLAGLGGARGETQYF

J gene: TRBJ1-3
V gene: TRBV19
CDR3 length: 16
clone size: few
D gene: TRBD1
CDR3 DNA: TGTGCCAGTAGTATCTTGGGACAGCTCTCTGGAAACACCATATATTTT
CDR3 protein: CASSILGQLSGNTIYF

J gene: TRBJ2-7
V gene: TRBV5-6
CDR3 length: 14
clone size: .
D gene: TRBD2
CDR3 DNA: TGTGCCAGCAGCTTAGTAGCGGGGGCCTACGAGCAGTACTTC
CDR3 protein: CASSLVAGAYEQYF

J gene: TRBJ1-3
V gene: TRBV16
CDR3 length: 15
clone size: .
D gene: .
CDR3 DNA: TGTGCCAGCAGCCTTGGACTCGGCGATGGAAACACCATATATTTT
CDR3 protein: CASSLGLGDGNTIYF

J gene: TRBJ1-5
V gene: TRBV27
CDR3 length: 15
clone size: .
D gene: .
CDR3 DNA: TGTGCCAGCAGCAGACGGGCCCTGGAGGGTCAGCCCCAGCATTTT
CDR3 protein: CASSRRALEGQPQHF

J gene: TRBJ1-1
V gene: TRBV3-1/TRBV3-2
CDR3 length: 13
clone size: .
D gene: .
CDR3 DNA: TGTGCCAGCTCCTCTGTCCGGAACACTGAAGCTTTCTTT
CDR3 protein: CASSSVRNTEAFF

J gene: TRBJ2-7
V gene: TRBV7-2
CDR3 length: 16
clone size: .
D gene: TRBD2
CDR3 DNA: TGTGCCAGCAGCTTAACCCCCGCCGCGGGAGCTCCCGAGCAGTACTTC
CDR3 protein: CASSLTPAAGAPEQYF

J gene: TRBJ2-1
V gene: TRBV4-3
CDR3 length: 14
clone size: once
D gene: TRBD2
CDR3 DNA: TGCGCCAGCAGCCCGGGGGGGAGTGTCGATGAGCAGTTCTTC
CDR3 protein: CASSPGGSVDEQFF

J gene: TRBJ1-1
V gene: TRBV3-1/TRBV3-2
CDR3 length: 14
clone size: .
D gene: .
CDR3 DNA: TGTGCCAGCAGCCAACTGAAACTAAACACTGAAGCTTTCTTT
CDR3 protein: CASSQLKLNTEAFF

J gene: TRBJ1-2
V gene: TRBV2
CDR3 length: 15
clone size: .
D gene: .
CDR3 DNA: TGTGCCAGCAGTTACGCCCCGAGCCCTAACTATGGCTACACCTTC
CDR3 protein: CASSYAPSPNYGYTF

J gene: TRBJ1-5
V gene: TRBV6-5
CDR3 length: 13
clone size: .
D gene: .
CDR3 DNA: TGTGCCAGCAACGCAGGATATAATCAGCCCCAGCATTTT
CDR3 protein: CASNAGYNQPQHF

J gene: TRBJ1-3
V gene: TRBV5-5
CDR3 length: 15
clone size: .
D gene: TRBD1
CDR3 DNA: TGTGCCAGCAGCTTGGACAGGGGGCCCGGAAACACCATATATTTT
CDR3 protein: CASSLDRGPGNTIYF

J gene: TRBJ1-4
V gene: TRBV6-6
CDR3 length: 13
clone size: .
D gene: .
CDR3 DNA: TGTGCCTCAGGTTGGGGCGGGGGTGAAAAACTGTTTTTT
CDR3 protein: CASGWGGGEKLFF

J gene: TRBJ1-6
V gene: TRBV7-2
CDR3 length: 13
clone size: few
D gene: .
CDR3 DNA: TGTGCCAGCAGACCAGGACAGAATTCACCCCTCCACTTT
CDR3 protein: CASRPGQNSPLHF

J gene: TRBJ1-1
V gene: TRBV7-2
CDR3 length: 13
clone size: .
D gene: .
CDR3 DNA: TGTGCCGCTGGGCAGAGATTGAACACTGAAGCTTTCTTT
CDR3 protein: CAAGQRLNTEAFF

J gene: TRBJ1-1
V gene: TRBV19
CDR3 length: 15
clone size: .
D gene: .
CDR3 DNA: TGTGCCAGTAGTATAGAGTACAGGGCCGGGACTGAAGCTTTCTTT
CDR3 protein: CASSIEYRAGTEAFF

J gene: TRBJ1-1
V gene: TRBV30
CDR3 length: 10
clone size: .
D gene: .
CDR3 DNA: TGTGCCTGGAATCAGACAGAAGCTTTCTTT
CDR3 protein: CAWNQTEAFF

J gene: TRBJ2-5
V gene: TRBV10-3
CDR3 length: 13
clone size: .
D gene: .
CDR3 DNA: TGTGCCATCAGTGACCCCCCAGCGGGGACCCAGTACTTC
CDR3 protein: CAISDPPAGTQYF

J gene: TRBJ1-2
V gene: TRBV6-5
CDR3 length: 16
clone size: .
D gene: .
CDR3 DNA: TGTGCCAGCAGTTCTACCAGGGGCGCAAAGTCTAACGGCTACACCTTC
CDR3 protein: CASSSTRGAKSNGYTF

J gene: TRBJ1-1
V gene: TRBV11-2
CDR3 length: 15
clone size: once
D gene: TRBD1
CDR3 DNA: TGTGCCAGCAGCCCTAGACAGGGCTTGAACACTGAAGCTTTCTTT
CDR3 protein: CASSPRQGLNTEAFF